The source of this T cell receptor (beta chain) is a study of T cells after yellow fever vaccination. MiXCR, applied by TCRdb to the 5' RACE reads, yields one record per CDR3 protein. The sample has some 260,000 distinct CDR3 sequences, around 4.9% seen once; the top ten hold less than 3.5%. V lost 4 bases to trimming and J lost 4 bases, with 16 bases between them. Germline CDR1 reads LGHDT; CDR2 reads YNNKEL (reference sequence). This CDR3 has 15 residues. This clonotype was seen only a few times. What it recognizes is unknown. The study, taken as a whole, reports: Post-booster repertoires contained most primary-vaccination clones again (roughly 97% CD4, roughly 90% CD8). Weaker overall, the secondary response nonetheless peaked faster (day 5 versus 15). It was a small share of clonotypes that appeared in both CD4 and CD8 compartments.

The sample consisted of CD4+ T cells sorted from PBMCs, taken on the day of the yellow fever booster vaccination. The clonotype was recovered from a man between 18 and 35 years old who received the YFV17D yellow fever vaccine. The chain links TRBV3-1 to TRBJ2-5; D call uncertain. The CDR3: CASSPSTAPAETQYF. Written as DNA, the CDR3 is TGTGCCAGCAGCCCCTCGACCGCCCCGGCAGAGACCCAGTACTTC.